A single sample gave rise to the 3 T cell receptor beta chains below, sequenced in a study of blood T cell repertoires in COVID-19. Clones were read by immunoSEQ multiplex PCR, and TCRdb kept only the in-frame ones, dropping some. This sample has over 300,000 clones, with around 92% found just once. Sequenced: peripheral blood. Receptors were obtained from a man between 18 and 35 years old who had recovered from COVID-19.

This clone was picked up one time. The chain joins TRBV6-5 to TRBJ2-2, with 7 bases that match TRBD1. The germline V gene has CDR1 MNHEY and CDR2 SVGAGI. V shed 5 bases, J shed 6 bases, and the junction held 9 bases outside the gene matches. The CDR3 spans 15 residues. CDR3 in amino acids: CASSQTGTGSGELFF. For the CDR3, the DNA is TGTGCCAGCAGTCAGACAGGGACGGGGTCCGGGGAGCTGTTTTTT.

The J gene is TRBJ2-1, the V gene TRBV4-1; D is unresolved. Germline loops: CDR1 MGHRA, CDR2 YSYEKL. V lost 1 base to trimming and J lost 6 bases, with 10 bases between them. The CDR3 extends over 14 amino acids. The DNA of the CDR3 is TGCGCCAGCAGCCAAGGCCCCTACGGCAATGAGCAGTTCTTC. It encodes CASSQGPYGNEQFF.

The rearrangement links TRBV6-5 to TRBJ2-7, with D possibly matching TRBD1 (6 bases). The V gene lost 7 bases and the J gene lost 3 bases, with 13 bases spanning the gap. The length of the CDR3 is 13 residues. Germline CDR1 MNHEY, CDR2 SVGAGI. The DNA of the CDR3 is TGTGCCAGCACCGCAGGGGCGGACTACGAGCAGTACTTC. It is translated as CASTAGADYEQYF.